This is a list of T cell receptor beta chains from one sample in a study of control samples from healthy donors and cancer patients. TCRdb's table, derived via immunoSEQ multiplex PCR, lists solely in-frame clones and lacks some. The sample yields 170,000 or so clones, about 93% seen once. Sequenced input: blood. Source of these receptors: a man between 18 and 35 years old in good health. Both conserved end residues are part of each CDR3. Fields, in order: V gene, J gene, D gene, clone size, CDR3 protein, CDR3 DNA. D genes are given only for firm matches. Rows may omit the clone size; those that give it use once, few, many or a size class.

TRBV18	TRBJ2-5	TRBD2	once	CASSPSLAGTQETQYF	TGTGCCAGCTCACCGTCACTAGCGGGGACCCAAGAGACCCAGTACTTC
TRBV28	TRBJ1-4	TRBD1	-	CASSYAGQGFGYEKLFF	TGTGCCAGCAGTTATGCGGGACAGGGCTTTGGATACGAAAAACTGTTTTTT
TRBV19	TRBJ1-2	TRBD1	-	CASTRQGLNYGYTF	TGTGCCAGTACCAGACAGGGGCTGAACTATGGCTACACCTTC
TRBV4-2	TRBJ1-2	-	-	CASSPNLGGGFSYTF	TGTGCCAGCAGCCCAAATCTGGGGGGAGGATTTAGCTACACCTTC
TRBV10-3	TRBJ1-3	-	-	CATNPRDSLSGNTIYF	TGTGCCACCAACCCGAGAGACTCCTTGTCTGGAAACACCATATATTTT
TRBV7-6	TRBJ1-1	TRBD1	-	CASSAWDRAVYTEAFF	TGTGCCAGCAGCGCGTGGGACAGGGCCGTGTACACTGAAGCTTTCTTT
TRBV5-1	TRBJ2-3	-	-	CASSLYEGPRDTQYF	TGCGCCAGCAGCTTGTATGAGGGTCCTAGGGATACGCAGTATTTT
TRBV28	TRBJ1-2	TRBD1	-	CASSPGQVRYGYTF	TGTGCCAGCAGTCCGGGACAGGTCCGCTATGGCTACACCTTC
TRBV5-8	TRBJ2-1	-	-	CASSRYYTYNEQFF	TGTGCCAGCAGCCGGTACTATACCTACAATGAGCAGTTCTTC
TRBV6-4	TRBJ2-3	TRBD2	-	CASSPGLAGVRRSTDTQYF	TGTGCCAGCAGTCCGGGACTAGCGGGGGTTCGCCGTAGCACAGATACGCAGTATTTT
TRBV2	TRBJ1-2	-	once	CASSEAWGLGYTF	TGTGCCAGCAGTGAAGCGTGGGGACTTGGCTACACCTTC
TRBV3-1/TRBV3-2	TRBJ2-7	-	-	CASRLGGEQYF	TGTGCCAGCAGGTTAGGGGGCGAGCAGTACTTC
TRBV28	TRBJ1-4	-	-	CASSPTIRATNEKLFF	TGTGCCAGCAGCCCTACAATCCGGGCAACTAATGAAAAACTGTTTTTT
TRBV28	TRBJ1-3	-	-	CASSLPTGSSGNTIYF	TGTGCCAGCAGTTTGCCTACAGGGTCCTCTGGAAACACCATATATTTT
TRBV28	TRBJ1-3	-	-	CASSASRDANPGNTIYF	TGTGCCAGCAGTGCTTCCCGGGACGCTAATCCGGGAAACACCATATATTTT
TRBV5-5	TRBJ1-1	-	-	CASSLVQGRTEAFF	TGTGCCAGCAGCTTGGTGCAGGGAAGAACTGAAGCTTTCTTT
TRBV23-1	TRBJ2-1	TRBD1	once	CASSPQGQPYNEQFF	TGCGCCAGCAGTCCCCAGGGACAGCCTTACAATGAGCAGTTCTTC
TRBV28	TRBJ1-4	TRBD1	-	CASSFVLVGTVREKLFF	TGTGCCAGCAGTTTCGTTTTGGTCGGGACAGTGCGTGAAAAACTGTTTTTT
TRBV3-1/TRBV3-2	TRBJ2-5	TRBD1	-	CASSQRIGTGETQYF	TGTGCCAGCAGCCAGAGGATAGGGACAGGAGAGACCCAGTACTTC
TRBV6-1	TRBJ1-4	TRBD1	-	CASSEVCGSTGAEKLFF	TGTGCCAGCAGTGAAGTGTGCGGATCGACAGGGGCTGAAAAACTGTTTTTT
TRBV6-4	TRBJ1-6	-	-	CASSDYYNSPLHF	TGTGCCAGCAGTGATTATTATAATTCACCCCTCCACTTT
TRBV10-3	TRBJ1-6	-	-	CAIIGAGPPGSPLHF	TGTGCCATCATTGGTGCGGGACCCCCAGGATCACCCCTCCACTTT
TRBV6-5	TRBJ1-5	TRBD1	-	CASTSGTGDQPQHF	TGTGCCAGCACCTCCGGGACAGGGGATCAGCCCCAGCATTTT
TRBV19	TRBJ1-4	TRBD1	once	CASSEQGSQFF	TGTGCCAGTAGCGAACAGGGGTCGCAGTTTTTT
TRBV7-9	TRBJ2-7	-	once	CASSDGRRGYEQYF	TGTGCCAGCAGCGACGGCCGGAGGGGCTACGAGCAGTACTTC
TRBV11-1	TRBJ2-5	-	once	CASSFTPDKRETQYF	TGTGCCAGCAGCTTTACCCCGGACAAGCGAGAGACCCAGTACTTC
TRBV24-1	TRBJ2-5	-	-	CATSESELDGETQYF	TGTGCCACCAGTGAGTCCGAACTCGACGGGGAGACCCAGTACTTC
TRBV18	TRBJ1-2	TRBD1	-	CASSPPGTDPYGYTF	TGTGCCAGCTCACCACCGGGGACAGATCCCTATGGCTACACCTTC
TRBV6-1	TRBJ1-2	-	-	CASSERGGWYGYTF	TGTGCCAGCAGTGAAAGGGGGGGTTGGTATGGCTACACCTTC
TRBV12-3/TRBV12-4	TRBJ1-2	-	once	CASSGQPSYGYTF	TGTGCCAGCAGTGGACAGCCGTCCTATGGCTACACCTTC
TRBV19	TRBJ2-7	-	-	CASSISSESSYEQYF	TGTGCCAGTAGTATCTCATCAGAGAGCTCCTACGAGCAGTACTTC
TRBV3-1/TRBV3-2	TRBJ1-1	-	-	CASSDAGLLRASEAFF	TGTGCCAGCAGCGACGCAGGGCTACTACGCGCCTCTGAAGCTTTCTTT
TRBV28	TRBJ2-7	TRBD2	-	CASSYTSGSYEQYF	TGTGCCAGCAGCTACACTAGCGGCTCCTACGAGCAGTACTTC
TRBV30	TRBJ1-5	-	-	CAWSVGKGNQPQHF	TGTGCCTGGAGTGTAGGGAAGGGCAATCAGCCCCAGCATTTT
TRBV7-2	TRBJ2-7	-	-	CASSFSGSPYEQYF	TGTGCCAGCAGCTTCTCGGGGAGCCCCTACGAGCAGTACTTC
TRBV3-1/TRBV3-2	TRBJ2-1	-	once	CASSQGLVQYNEQFF	TGTGCCAGCAGCCAAGGACTAGTACAATACAATGAGCAGTTCTTC
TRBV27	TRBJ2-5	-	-	CASSPRDTYQETQYF	TGTGCCAGCAGCCCCCGGGACACGTACCAAGAGACCCAGTACTTC
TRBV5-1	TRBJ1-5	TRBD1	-	CASSLGGISNQPQHF	TGCGCCAGCAGCTTAGGGGGCATAAGCAATCAGCCCCAGCATTTT
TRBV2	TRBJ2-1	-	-	CASSETTGENEQFF	TGTGCCAGCAGTGAGACTACCGGGGAAAATGAGCAGTTCTTC
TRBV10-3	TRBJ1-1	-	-	CAIKARVNTEAFF	TGTGCCATCAAGGCGAGGGTGAACACTGAAGCTTTCTTT
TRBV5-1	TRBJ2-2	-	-	CASSFLGGNTGELFF	TGCGCCAGCAGCTTTTTGGGAGGGAACACCGGGGAGCTGTTTTTT
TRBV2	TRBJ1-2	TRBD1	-	CASSVEGAGGYTF	TGTGCCAGCAGTGTGGAGGGGGCGGGGGGCTACACCTTC
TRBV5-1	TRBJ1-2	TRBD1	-	CASSLTATGDLANYGYTF	TGCGCCAGCAGCTTGACGGCCACAGGGGATCTAGCTAACTATGGCTACACCTTC
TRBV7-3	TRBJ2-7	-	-	CASSPGPLDEQYF	TGTGCCAGCAGCCCCGGACCCCTAGACGAGCAGTACTTC
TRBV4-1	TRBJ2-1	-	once	CASSQGLPSVTHNEQFF	TGCGCCAGCAGCCAAGGCTTACCTAGCGTTACCCACAATGAGCAGTTCTTC
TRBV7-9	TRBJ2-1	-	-	CASSLGRVESYNEQFF	TGTGCCAGCAGCTTAGGAAGGGTCGAGTCCTACAATGAGCAGTTCTTC
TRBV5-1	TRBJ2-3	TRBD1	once	CASSLRYTGGTDTQYF	TGCGCCAGCAGCTTGCGTTATACAGGGGGCACAGATACGCAGTATTTT
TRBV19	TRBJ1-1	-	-	CASKSFKETNTEAFF	TGTGCCAGTAAATCCTTCAAGGAGACGAACACTGAAGCTTTCTTT
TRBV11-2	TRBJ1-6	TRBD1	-	CASGKTGNNSPLHF	TGTGCCAGCGGGAAGACAGGGAATAATTCACCCCTCCACTTT
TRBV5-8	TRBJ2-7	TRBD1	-	CASSPRDRGSYEQYF	TGTGCCAGCAGCCCCCGGGACAGGGGCTCCTACGAGCAGTACTTC
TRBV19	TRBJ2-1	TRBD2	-	CASSIDGLAGAHYNEQFF	TGTGCCAGTAGTATAGATGGACTAGCGGGGGCTCACTACAATGAGCAGTTCTTC
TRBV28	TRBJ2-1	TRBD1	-	CASSFLDRGMNEQFF	TGTGCCAGCAGTTTCTTGGACAGGGGAATGAATGAGCAGTTCTTC
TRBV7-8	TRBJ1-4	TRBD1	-	CASSSTGGGGEKLFF	TGTGCCAGCAGCTCCACAGGGGGTGGAGGTGAAAAACTGTTTTTT